This T cell receptor beta chain is from a study of radiotherapy plus CTLA-4 blockade in lung cancer. Study details: An objective response was seen in 18% of patients, and disease control in about 31%.

Study-wide results and caveats: Together with interferon-beta, which increased in serum after radiation, early dynamic changes in blood T cell clones were reportedly the best predictors of response. There was expansion of tumor-derived TCR clones in blood after radiotherapy plus ipilimumab.

Method: immunoSEQ multiplex PCR; TCRdb's copy keeps in-frame clones and lacks some. The profile shows tens of thousands of clones, 77% of them singletons. The CDR3 contains 15 residues. CDR1 and CDR2 (germline): GTSNPN, SVGIG (reference sequence). The junction had 7 bases not matched to a gene; V was cut back by 2 bases and J by 2 bases. Turning to this clone: What it binds is not known.

The chain recombines TRBV30 with TRBJ2-3; 7 bases agree with TRBD1. The receptor comes from a human donor with non-small cell lung cancer whose response to radiotherapy plus ipilimumab could not be evaluated. The starting material was peripheral blood, obtained from a patient treated with radiotherapy plus ipilimumab. The CDR3 nucleotides read TGTGCCTGGAGTAAGGGGGCCAGAACCACAGATACGCAGTATTTT. It translates to CAWSKGARTTDTQYF.